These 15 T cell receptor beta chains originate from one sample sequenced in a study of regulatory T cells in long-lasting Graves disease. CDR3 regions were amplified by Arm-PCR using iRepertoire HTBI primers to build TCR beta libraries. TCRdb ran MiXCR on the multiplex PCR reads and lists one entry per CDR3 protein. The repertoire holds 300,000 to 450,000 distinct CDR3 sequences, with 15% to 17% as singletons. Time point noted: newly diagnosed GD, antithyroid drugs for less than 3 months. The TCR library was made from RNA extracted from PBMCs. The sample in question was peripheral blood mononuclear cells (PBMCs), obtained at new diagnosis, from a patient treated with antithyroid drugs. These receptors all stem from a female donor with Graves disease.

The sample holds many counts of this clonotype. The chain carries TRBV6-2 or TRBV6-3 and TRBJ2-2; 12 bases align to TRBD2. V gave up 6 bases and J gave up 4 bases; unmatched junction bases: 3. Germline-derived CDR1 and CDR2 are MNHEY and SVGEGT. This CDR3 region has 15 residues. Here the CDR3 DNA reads TGTGCCAGCAGGCTAGCGGGAGGGCCCACCGGGGAGCTGTTTTTT. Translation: CASRLAGGPTGELFF.

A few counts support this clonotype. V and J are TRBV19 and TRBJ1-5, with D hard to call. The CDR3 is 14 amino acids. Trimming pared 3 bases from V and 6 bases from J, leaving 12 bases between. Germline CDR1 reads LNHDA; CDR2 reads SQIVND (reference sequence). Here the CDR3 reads CASSMVGRGQPQHF. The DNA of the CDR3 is TGTGCCAGTAGTATGGTGGGTCGCGGTCAGCCCCAGCATTTT.

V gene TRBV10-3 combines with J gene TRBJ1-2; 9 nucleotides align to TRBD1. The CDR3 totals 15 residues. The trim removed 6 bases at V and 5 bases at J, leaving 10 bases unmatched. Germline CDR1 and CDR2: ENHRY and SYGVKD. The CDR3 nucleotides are TGTGCCATCAGCGGGTACACAGGGGGCGATTATGGCTACACCTTC. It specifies CAISGYTGGDYGYTF.

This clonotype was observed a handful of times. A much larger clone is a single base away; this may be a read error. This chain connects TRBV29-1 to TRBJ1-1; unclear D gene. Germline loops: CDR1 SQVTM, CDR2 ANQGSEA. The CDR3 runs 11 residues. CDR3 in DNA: TGCAGCGTTGACAGTAACACTGAAGCTCTCTTT. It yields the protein CSVDSNTEALF.

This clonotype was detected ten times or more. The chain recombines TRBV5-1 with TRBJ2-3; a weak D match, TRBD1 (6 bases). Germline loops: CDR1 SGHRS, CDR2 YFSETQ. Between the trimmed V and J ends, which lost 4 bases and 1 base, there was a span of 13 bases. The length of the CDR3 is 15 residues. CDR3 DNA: TGCGCCAGCAGCCTACGACAGGACGGCACAGATACGCAGTATTTT. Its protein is CASSLRQDGTDTQYF.

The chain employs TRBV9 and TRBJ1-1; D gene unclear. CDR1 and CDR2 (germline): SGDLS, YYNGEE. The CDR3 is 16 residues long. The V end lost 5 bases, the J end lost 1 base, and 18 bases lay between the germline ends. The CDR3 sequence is CASRRVNLRTNTEAFF. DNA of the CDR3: TGTGCCAGCAGGCGAGTAAACCTCCGTACGAACACTGAAGCTTTCTTT.

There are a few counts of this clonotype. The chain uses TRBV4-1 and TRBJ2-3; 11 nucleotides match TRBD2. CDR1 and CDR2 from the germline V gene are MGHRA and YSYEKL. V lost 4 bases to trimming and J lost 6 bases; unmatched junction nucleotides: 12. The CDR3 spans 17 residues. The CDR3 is CASSRPTASGRKDTQYF. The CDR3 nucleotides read TGCGCCAGCAGCCGTCCCACCGCTAGCGGGAGGAAGGATACGCAGTATTTT.

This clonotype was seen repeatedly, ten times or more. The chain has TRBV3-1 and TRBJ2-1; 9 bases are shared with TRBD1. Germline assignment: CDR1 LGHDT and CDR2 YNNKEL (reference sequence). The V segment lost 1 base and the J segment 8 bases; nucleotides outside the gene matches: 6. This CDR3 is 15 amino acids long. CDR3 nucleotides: TGTGCCAGCAGCCAAGTACAGGGGGCGCGTTATGAGCAGTTCTTC. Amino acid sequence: CASSQVQGARYEQFF.

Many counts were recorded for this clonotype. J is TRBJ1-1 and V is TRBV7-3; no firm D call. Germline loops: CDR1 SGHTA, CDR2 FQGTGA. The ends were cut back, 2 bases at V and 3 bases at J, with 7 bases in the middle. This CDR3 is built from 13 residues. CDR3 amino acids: CASSLDRDTEAFF. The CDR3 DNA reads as TGTGCCAGCAGCTTAGATCGGGACACTGAAGCTTTCTTT.

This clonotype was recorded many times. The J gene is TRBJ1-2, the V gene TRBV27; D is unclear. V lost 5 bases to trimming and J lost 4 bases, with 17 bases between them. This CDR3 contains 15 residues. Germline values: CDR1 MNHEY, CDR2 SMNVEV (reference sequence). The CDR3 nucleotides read TGTGCCAGCAGTCCACTTCCACCGGACCTCTATGGCTACACCTTC. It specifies CASSPLPPDLYGYTF.

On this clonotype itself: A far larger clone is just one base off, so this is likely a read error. CDR3 sequence: CASREQGTLRNERFF. CDR3 nucleotides: TGTGCCAGCAGAGAACAGGGTACGTTGAGGAATGAGCGGTTCTTC. The V and J genes are TRBV6-2 or TRBV6-3 and TRBJ2-1, with a possible D match to TRBD1 (6 bases). The CDR3 extends over 15 amino acids. Germline loops: CDR1 MNHEY, CDR2 SVGEGT.

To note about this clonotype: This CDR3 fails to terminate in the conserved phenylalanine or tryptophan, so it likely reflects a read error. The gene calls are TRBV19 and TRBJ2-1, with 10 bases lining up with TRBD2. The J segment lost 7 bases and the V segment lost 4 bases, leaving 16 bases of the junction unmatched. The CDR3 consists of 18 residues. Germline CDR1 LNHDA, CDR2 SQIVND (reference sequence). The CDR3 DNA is TGTGCCAGTAGTACTCCCGCTAGCGGGAGTTATGGGTATAATGAGCAGTTCCTC. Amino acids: CASSTPASGSYGYNEQFL.

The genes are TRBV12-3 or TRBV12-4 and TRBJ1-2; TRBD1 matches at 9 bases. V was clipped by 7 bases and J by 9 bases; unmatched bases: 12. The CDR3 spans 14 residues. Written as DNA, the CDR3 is TGTGCCAGCACTACCGGGACAGGGAGTCGTCGCTACACCTTC. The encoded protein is CASTTGTGSRRYTF.

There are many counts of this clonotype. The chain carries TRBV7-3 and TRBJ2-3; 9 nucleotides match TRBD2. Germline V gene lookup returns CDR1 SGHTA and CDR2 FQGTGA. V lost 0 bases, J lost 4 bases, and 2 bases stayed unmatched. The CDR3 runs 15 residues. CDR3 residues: CASSLTSGGADTQYF. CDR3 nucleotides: TGTGCCAGCAGCTTAACTAGCGGGGGTGCAGATACGCAGTATTTT.

This CDR3 reads CAATGRDLSSEQYF. The CDR3 DNA reads TGTGCTGCAACTGGCCGGGACTTATCTAGCGAGCAGTACTTC. The V and J genes are TRBV2 and TRBJ2-7; TRBD2 is a possible D gene (6 bases). This CDR3 is 14 amino acids long. CDR1 is SNHLY and CDR2 is FYNNEI in the germline V gene.